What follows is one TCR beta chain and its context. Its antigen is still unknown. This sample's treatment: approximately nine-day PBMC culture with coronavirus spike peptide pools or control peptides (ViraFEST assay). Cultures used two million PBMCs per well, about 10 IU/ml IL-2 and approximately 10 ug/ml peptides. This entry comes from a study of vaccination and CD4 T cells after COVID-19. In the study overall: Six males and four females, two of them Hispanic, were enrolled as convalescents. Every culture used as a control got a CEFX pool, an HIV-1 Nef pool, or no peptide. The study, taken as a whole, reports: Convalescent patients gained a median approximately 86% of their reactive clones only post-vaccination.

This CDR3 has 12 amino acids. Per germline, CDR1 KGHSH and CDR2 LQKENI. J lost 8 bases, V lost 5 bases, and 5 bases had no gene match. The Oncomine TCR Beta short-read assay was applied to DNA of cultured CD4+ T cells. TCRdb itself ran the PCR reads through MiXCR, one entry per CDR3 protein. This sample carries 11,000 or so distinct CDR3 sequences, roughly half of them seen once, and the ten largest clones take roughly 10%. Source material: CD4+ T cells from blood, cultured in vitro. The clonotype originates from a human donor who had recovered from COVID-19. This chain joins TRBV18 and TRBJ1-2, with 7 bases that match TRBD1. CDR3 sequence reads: CASSRQGQGYTF. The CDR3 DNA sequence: TGTGCCAGCTCAAGACAGGGTCAAGGCTACACCTTC.